Listed below are T cell receptor beta chains from one sample, sequenced in a study of blood T cell repertoires in COVID-19. Produced via immunoSEQ multiplex PCR; TCRdb's table is partial and in-frame only. The sample lists about 400,000 clones; 85% to 90% were seen once. Material: PBMCs or T cells enriched from blood (not recorded which). The source of these receptors is a woman aged 25-40 years with acute COVID-19. CDR3s include the opening cysteine and the closing phenylalanine or tryptophan. The order of the fields is J gene, V gene, clone size, D gene, CDR3 protein, CDR3 DNA. A D gene is named only where the DNA matches it firmly. Some rows mark clone size as missing; the rest say once, few, many or name a class of expanded clone.

>TRBJ2-7|TRBV11-2|once|TRBD1
CASSWDRGQTYEQYF
TGTGCCAGCAGCTGGGACAGGGGGCAGACCTACGAGCAGTACTTC
>TRBJ2-2|TRBV15|once|TRBD1
CATSRDLQGSTGELFF
TGTGCCACCAGCAGAGATCTACAGGGGAGCACCGGGGAGCTGTTTTTT
>TRBJ2-7|TRBV7-2|.|.
CASSLASGSYEQYF
TGTGCCAGCAGTCTCGCTTCGGGGTCCTACGAGCAGTACTTC
>TRBJ2-6|TRBV7-3|.|TRBD1
CASSLKAGTGFSGANVLTF
TGTGCCAGCAGCTTAAAGGCCGGGACAGGTTTCTCTGGGGCCAACGTCCTGACTTTC
>TRBJ1-3|TRBV7-8|few|.
CASSRTREIGRGDF
TGTGCCAGCAGCCGAACCAGGGAAATCGGGCGAGGAGATTTT
>TRBJ2-2|TRBV5-1|.|TRBD1
CASSLLIGGQGFAGELFF
TGCGCCAGCAGCTTGCTAATCGGCGGACAGGGGTTCGCCGGGGAGCTGTTTTTT
>TRBJ1-2|TRBV19|.|TRBD1
CASSPGQGSFGYTF
TGTGCCAGTAGTCCCGGACAGGGCTCTTTCGGCTACACCTTC
>TRBJ1-3|TRBV2|.|.
CASSLQGRNSGNTIYF
TGTGCCAGCAGCCTACAGGGCCGAAATTCTGGAAACACCATATATTTT
>TRBJ1-1|TRBV20-1|once|TRBD1
CSASDGTGGHAFF
TGCAGTGCTAGTGACGGGACAGGAGGTCATGCTTTCTTT
>TRBJ2-7|TRBV7-8|.|.
CASSHQTGSYEQYF
TGTGCCAGCAGCCACCAGACAGGCTCCTACGAGCAGTACTTC
>TRBJ2-1|TRBV24-1|.|TRBD2
CATSDRTSGGTYNEQFF
TGTGCCACCAGTGACCGGACTAGCGGGGGAACATACAATGAGCAGTTCTTC
>TRBJ1-1|TRBV19|.|.
CASSLLTESYTEAFF
TGTGCCAGTAGCCTGCTGACAGAAAGCTACACTGAAGCTTTCTTT
>TRBJ2-3|TRBV27|.|.
CASSPSLELSDTQYF
TGTGCCAGCAGTCCATCCCTAGAATTGTCAGATACGCAGTATTTT
>TRBJ2-7|TRBV12-3/TRBV12-4|.|.
CASSLRGTYEQYF
TGTGCCAGCAGTTTAAGGGGGACCTACGAGCAGTACTTC
>TRBJ2-7|TRBV5-6|.|.
CASSFEGLEEQYF
TGTGCCAGCAGCTTTGAGGGATTAGAAGAGCAGTACTTC
>TRBJ1-1|TRBV7-9|.|.
CASSIRQARGTEAFF
TGTGCCAGCAGCATAAGACAGGCAAGGGGCACTGAAGCTTTCTTT
>TRBJ1-1|TRBV18|few|.
CASSPGQNTEAFF
TGTGCCAGCTCCCCGGGACAGAACACTGAAGCTTTCTTT
>TRBJ2-2|TRBV9|.|TRBD2
CASSVATFSGGDTGELFF
TGTGCCAGCAGCGTAGCTACGTTTAGCGGGGGGGACACCGGGGAGCTGTTTTTT
>TRBJ1-6|TRBV2|.|TRBD1
CASSDPTGAGNSPLHF
TGTGCCAGCAGTGACCCTACAGGGGCGGGTAATTCACCCCTCCACTTT
>TRBJ1-6|TRBV9|.|TRBD1
CASSARTGDNSPLHF
TGTGCCAGCAGCGCCAGGACAGGGGATAATTCACCCCTCCACTTT
>TRBJ2-5|TRBV4-1|.|.
CASSQGTPEETQYF
TGCGCCAGCAGCCAAGGGACTCCCGAAGAGACCCAGTACTTC
>TRBJ2-1|TRBV19|.|TRBD2
CASTPYFLAGGLRSNEQFF
TGTGCCAGTACCCCGTATTTCCTAGCGGGGGGACTACGTTCCAATGAGCAGTTCTTC
>TRBJ2-7|TRBV7-2|.|TRBD1
CASSFLGQGYYEQYF
TGTGCCAGCAGCTTTCTTGGACAGGGCTACTACGAGCAGTACTTC
>TRBJ1-3|TRBV18|.|.
CASSPWVEVAGNTIYF
TGTGCCAGCTCACCATGGGTGGAGGTAGCTGGAAACACCATATATTTT
>TRBJ2-7|TRBV6-5|.|TRBD2
CASSYTSGYEQYF
TGTGCCAGCAGTTACACTAGCGGCTACGAGCAGTACTTC
>TRBJ1-2|TRBV3-1/TRBV3-2|once|.
CASSQAIQTGYTF
TGTGCCAGCAGCCAAGCTATCCAGACAGGCTACACCTTC
>TRBJ1-2|TRBV18|few|TRBD1
CASSPGTGIRYGYTF
TGTGCCAGCTCGCCCGGGACAGGGATTAGGTATGGCTACACCTTC
>TRBJ2-3|TRBV11-3|.|.
CASSFGGNTDTQYF
TGTGCCAGCAGCTTCGGCGGAAACACAGATACGCAGTATTTT
>TRBJ1-1|TRBV2|.|.
CARGERVETEAFF
TGTGCCAGGGGAGAGAGGGTAGAGACTGAAGCTTTCTTT
>TRBJ2-2|TRBV7-8|.|TRBD2
CASSLVIGLAGGLGGELFF
TGTGCCAGCAGCTTAGTGATTGGACTAGCGGGGGGCCTGGGCGGGGAGCTGTTTTTT
>TRBJ1-2|TRBV5-1|.|TRBD1
CASSLAGQEFYGYTF
TGCGCCAGCAGCTTGGCGGGACAGGAGTTCTATGGCTACACCTTC
>TRBJ2-2|TRBV27|.|.
CASSFDGGRNTGELFF
TGTGCCAGCAGTTTTGACGGGGGGCGTAACACCGGGGAGCTGTTTTTT
>TRBJ1-2|TRBV6-2/TRBV6-3|.|.
CASSDRDTSARSYTF
TGTGCCAGCAGTGACCGGGACACTTCAGCAAGGAGCTACACCTTC
>TRBJ1-5|TRBV12-5|.|.
CASGFTGFNQPQHF
TGTGCTAGTGGTTTCACAGGATTCAATCAGCCCCAGCATTTT
>TRBJ2-7|TRBV28|.|TRBD1
CASSGGRDREVEQYF
TGTGCCAGCAGTGGGGGCCGGGACAGGGAGGTCGAGCAGTACTTC
>TRBJ2-3|TRBV9|.|TRBD2
CASSVDAAGAPADTQYF
TGTGCCAGCAGCGTAGATGCAGCGGGGGCACCCGCGGATACGCAGTATTTT
>TRBJ2-7|TRBV2|few|TRBD1
CASSEEGGQGEFEQYF
TGTGCCAGCAGTGAAGAGGGGGGACAGGGGGAGTTCGAGCAGTACTTC
>TRBJ1-5|TRBV2|.|.
CASSEALGRVDQPQHF
TGTGCCAGCAGTGAAGCGCTGGGCAGGGTCGATCAGCCCCAGCATTTT
>TRBJ2-3|TRBV15|.|.
CATSRDQAGSPLNTQYF
TGTGCCACCAGCAGAGATCAGGCGGGGAGTCCTTTAAATACGCAGTATTTT
>TRBJ2-5|TRBV6-2/TRBV6-3|.|TRBD1
CASSYDRGRGETQYF
TGTGCCAGCAGTTACGACAGGGGGCGAGGGGAGACCCAGTACTTC
>TRBJ2-7|TRBV3-1/TRBV3-2|.|.
CASSPRTAGEQYF
TGTGCCAGCAGCCCCCGCACCGCCGGCGAGCAGTACTTC
>TRBJ2-2|TRBV4-1|.|.
CASSQEPQGNSGELFF
TGCGCCAGCAGCCAAGAACCCCAGGGAAATAGCGGGGAGCTGTTTTTT
>TRBJ2-7|TRBV7-9|.|.
CASSPRLDVDYEQYF
TGTGCCAGCAGCCCGAGACTAGATGTGGACTACGAGCAGTACTTC
>TRBJ1-4|TRBV7-6|.|.
CASSLLMGPNEKLFF
TGTGCCAGCAGCTTACTTATGGGCCCTAATGAAAAACTGTTTTTT
>TRBJ1-2|TRBV5-1|.|.
CASSLDLAAGSYGYTF
TGCGCCAGCAGCTTGGACCTGGCCGCAGGCTCCTATGGCTACACCTTC
>TRBJ1-3|TRBV30|.|.
CAWSTVALGNTIYF
TGTGCCTGGAGTACCGTGGCTTTGGGAAACACCATATATTTT
>TRBJ2-2|TRBV7-6|.|TRBD2
CASSPIAGGAGGELFF
TGTGCCAGCAGCCCGATAGCGGGGGGGGCCGGCGGGGAGCTGTTTTTT
>TRBJ1-1|TRBV19|once|TRBD1
CASRALDRVWSTEAFF
TGTGCCAGTAGAGCTTTGGACAGGGTTTGGAGCACTGAAGCTTTCTTT
>TRBJ2-2|TRBV19|.|.
CASNSMGHPGELFF
TGTGCCAGTAATTCGATGGGCCATCCCGGGGAGCTGTTTTTT
>TRBJ1-6|TRBV19|.|TRBD1
CASSTGQGLRNSPLHF
TGTGCCAGTAGTACCGGACAGGGTTTAAGGAATTCACCCCTCCACTTT
>TRBJ2-1|TRBV30|.|TRBD1
CAWSHIRGQDNEQFF
TGTGCCTGGAGTCATATCAGGGGGCAGGACAATGAGCAGTTCTTC
>TRBJ2-3|TRBV4-3|.|.
CASSQVLRGGTQYF
TGCGCCAGCAGCCAAGTCTTAAGAGGTGGTACGCAGTATTTT